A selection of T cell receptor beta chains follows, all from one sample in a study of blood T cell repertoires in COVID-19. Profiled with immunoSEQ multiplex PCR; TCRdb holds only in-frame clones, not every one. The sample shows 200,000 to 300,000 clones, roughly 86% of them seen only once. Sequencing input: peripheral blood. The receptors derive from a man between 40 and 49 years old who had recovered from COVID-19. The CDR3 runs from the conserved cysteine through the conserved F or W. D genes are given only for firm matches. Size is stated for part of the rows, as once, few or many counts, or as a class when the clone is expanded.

cdr3_aa: CASSPGVGQGGTTQYF; cdr3_nt: TGTGCCAGCTCACCAGGAGTCGGGCAGGGTGGTACTACGCAGTATTTT; d_call: -; clone_size: -; v_call: TRBV18; j_call: TRBJ2-3
cdr3_aa: CASSPTRADTQYF; cdr3_nt: TGTGCCAGCAGCCCCACGAGGGCAGATACGCAGTATTTT; d_call: -; clone_size: -; v_call: TRBV7-2; j_call: TRBJ2-3
cdr3_aa: CASSIGLAYGYTF; cdr3_nt: TGTGCCAGTAGTATAGGACTGGCATATGGCTACACCTTC; d_call: -; clone_size: -; v_call: TRBV19; j_call: TRBJ1-2
cdr3_aa: CASSTLDNPAYEQYF; cdr3_nt: TGTGCCAGCTCAACCTTAGATAACCCCGCCTACGAGCAGTACTTC; d_call: -; clone_size: -; v_call: TRBV18; j_call: TRBJ2-7
cdr3_aa: CASSPDTGGGEQFF; cdr3_nt: TGTGCCAGCAGCCCCGACACGGGGGGCGGTGAGCAGTTCTTC; d_call: -; clone_size: -; v_call: TRBV7-7; j_call: TRBJ2-1
cdr3_aa: CASSGSPGLEVYEQYF; cdr3_nt: TGTGCCAGCAGCGGGTCACCGGGACTAGAGGTTTACGAGCAGTACTTC; d_call: TRBD2; clone_size: once; v_call: TRBV5-4; j_call: TRBJ2-7
cdr3_aa: CASSPRDTPNYGYTF; cdr3_nt: TGTGCCAGCAGTCCCCGGGACACTCCTAACTATGGCTACACCTTC; d_call: -; clone_size: -; v_call: TRBV6-6; j_call: TRBJ1-2
cdr3_aa: CASNTGLAAYNEQFF; cdr3_nt: TGTGCCAGTAATACCGGACTAGCGGCCTACAATGAGCAGTTCTTC; d_call: TRBD2; clone_size: -; v_call: TRBV19; j_call: TRBJ2-1
cdr3_aa: CASRAGKGYSGANVLTF; cdr3_nt: TGTGCCAGCAGAGCGGGGAAGGGTTACTCTGGGGCCAACGTCCTGACTTTC; d_call: TRBD2; clone_size: -; v_call: TRBV7-2; j_call: TRBJ2-6
cdr3_aa: CASSRPAPGKGKGNYGYTF; cdr3_nt: TGTGCCAGCAGTCGACCCGCTCCGGGAAAGGGAAAGGGAAACTATGGCTACACCTTC; d_call: -; clone_size: few; v_call: TRBV6-6; j_call: TRBJ1-2
cdr3_aa: CASSPGTSGVYEQYF; cdr3_nt: TGTGCCAGCAGCCCGGGGACTAGCGGAGTCTACGAGCAGTACTTC; d_call: TRBD2; clone_size: -; v_call: TRBV5-4; j_call: TRBJ2-7
cdr3_aa: CAFLGHEQFF; cdr3_nt: TGTGCCTTTCTAGGCCATGAGCAGTTCTTC; d_call: -; clone_size: -; v_call: TRBV21-1; j_call: TRBJ2-1
cdr3_aa: CASRGGTDTQYF; cdr3_nt: TGTGCCAGCCGCGGGGGCACCGATACGCAGTATTTT; d_call: -; clone_size: -; v_call: TRBV6-5; j_call: TRBJ2-3
cdr3_aa: CSGKGDSSGANVLTF; cdr3_nt: TGCAGCGGGAAGGGGGACAGCTCTGGGGCCAACGTCCTGACTTTC; d_call: TRBD1; clone_size: -; v_call: TRBV29-1; j_call: TRBJ2-6
cdr3_aa: CASSQRGGRTGELFF; cdr3_nt: TGTGCCAGCTCGCAAAGGGGGGGGAGAACCGGGGAGCTGTTTTTT; d_call: -; clone_size: -; v_call: TRBV6-5; j_call: TRBJ2-2
cdr3_aa: CASSYPSRLRYEQYF; cdr3_nt: TGTGCCAGCAGTTACCCGAGCCGGCTCAGGTACGAGCAGTACTTC; d_call: -; clone_size: -; v_call: TRBV6-2/TRBV6-3; j_call: TRBJ2-7
cdr3_aa: CASSTGGTGELFF; cdr3_nt: TGTGCCAGCAGTACAGGGGGCACCGGGGAGCTGTTTTTT; d_call: TRBD1; clone_size: -; v_call: TRBV6-5; j_call: TRBJ2-2
cdr3_aa: CASSQEGRGHGYTF; cdr3_nt: TGCGCCAGCAGCCAAGAAGGAAGGGGCCATGGCTACACCTTC; d_call: -; clone_size: -; v_call: TRBV4-3; j_call: TRBJ1-2
cdr3_aa: CASSFSGSSYEQYF; cdr3_nt: TGTGCCAGCAGTTTCAGCGGATCATCCTACGAGCAGTACTTC; d_call: -; clone_size: -; v_call: TRBV27; j_call: TRBJ2-7
cdr3_aa: CASSLGQVANEQFF; cdr3_nt: TGTGCCAGCAGCTTGGGACAGGTTGCCAATGAGCAGTTCTTC; d_call: TRBD1; clone_size: -; v_call: TRBV11-2; j_call: TRBJ2-1
cdr3_aa: CTSSQAGLAGGHGETQYF; cdr3_nt: TGCACCAGCAGCCAAGCGGGACTAGCGGGGGGGCATGGGGAGACCCAGTACTTC; d_call: -; clone_size: once; v_call: TRBV1; j_call: TRBJ2-5
cdr3_aa: CASSVDLAGGDNEQFF; cdr3_nt: TGTGCCAGCAGCGTAGATCTAGCGGGGGGCGACAATGAGCAGTTCTTC; d_call: TRBD2; clone_size: few; v_call: TRBV9; j_call: TRBJ2-1
cdr3_aa: CASSLGTSGSTNEQYF; cdr3_nt: TGTGCCAGCAGCTTAGGGACTAGCGGGAGTACTAACGAGCAGTACTTC; d_call: TRBD2; clone_size: few; v_call: TRBV7-8; j_call: TRBJ2-7
cdr3_aa: CATSRGAAGGTQYF; cdr3_nt: TGTGCCACCAGCCGGGGGGCCGCGGGCGGTACGCAGTATTTT; d_call: -; clone_size: -; v_call: TRBV5-8; j_call: TRBJ2-3
cdr3_aa: CASSQALAGGPYEQFF; cdr3_nt: TGCGCCAGCAGCCAAGCTCTAGCGGGAGGGCCATATGAGCAGTTCTTC; d_call: TRBD2; clone_size: -; v_call: TRBV4-3; j_call: TRBJ2-1
cdr3_aa: CASSPRVGELFF; cdr3_nt: TGTGCCAGCAGCCCCCGGGTCGGGGAGCTGTTTTTT; d_call: -; clone_size: -; v_call: TRBV9; j_call: TRBJ2-2
cdr3_aa: CATSRDPNRNHYGYTF; cdr3_nt: TGTGCCACCAGCAGGGATCCTAACAGGAATCACTATGGCTACACCTTC; d_call: -; clone_size: -; v_call: TRBV15; j_call: TRBJ1-2
cdr3_aa: CASSPGAQQYF; cdr3_nt: TGTGCCAGCAGCCCAGGGGCTCAGCAGTACTTC; d_call: -; clone_size: -; v_call: TRBV7-2; j_call: TRBJ2-7
cdr3_aa: CASSYMRDQPQHF; cdr3_nt: TGTGCCAGCAGTTACATGCGGGATCAGCCCCAGCATTTT; d_call: -; clone_size: -; v_call: TRBV6-5; j_call: TRBJ1-5
cdr3_aa: CASRTLDTEAFF; cdr3_nt: TGTGCCAGCCGGACACTGGACACTGAAGCTTTCTTT; d_call: -; clone_size: -; v_call: TRBV6-5; j_call: TRBJ1-1
cdr3_aa: CASSQTLAGSGNSSGNTIYF; cdr3_nt: TGCGCCAGCAGTCAAACGTTAGCAGGGAGCGGGAACAGCTCTGGAAACACCATATATTTT; d_call: -; clone_size: -; v_call: TRBV23-1; j_call: TRBJ1-3
cdr3_aa: CATSETAGAQYF; cdr3_nt: TGTGCCACCAGTGAGACAGCAGGGGCCCAGTACTTC; d_call: -; clone_size: -; v_call: TRBV24-1; j_call: TRBJ2-5
cdr3_aa: CASSSLQGALYGYTF; cdr3_nt: TGTGCCAGCAGTTCCTTACAGGGGGCACTGTATGGCTACACCTTC; d_call: TRBD1; clone_size: -; v_call: TRBV6-6; j_call: TRBJ1-2
cdr3_aa: CASSDNYEQYF; cdr3_nt: TGTGCCAGCAGCGACAACTACGAGCAGTACTTC; d_call: -; clone_size: -; v_call: TRBV9; j_call: TRBJ2-7
cdr3_aa: CAWIVRDYVLYEQYF; cdr3_nt: TGTGCCTGGATCGTCCGGGACTACGTACTCTACGAGCAGTACTTC; d_call: TRBD2; clone_size: -; v_call: TRBV30; j_call: TRBJ2-7
cdr3_aa: CAWGRVGGYEQYF; cdr3_nt: TGTGCCTGGGGGAGGGTCGGAGGCTACGAGCAGTACTTC; d_call: TRBD2; clone_size: -; v_call: TRBV30; j_call: TRBJ2-7
cdr3_aa: CASSFSGSLYTYF; cdr3_nt: TGTGCCAGCAGTTTCAGCGGGAGCCTCTATACGTACTTC; d_call: TRBD2; clone_size: -; v_call: TRBV6-2/TRBV6-3; j_call: TRBJ2-7
cdr3_aa: CASSLRQGAATEAFF; cdr3_nt: TGCGCCAGCAGCCTAAGACAGGGGGCGGCCACTGAAGCTTTCTTT; d_call: TRBD1; clone_size: few; v_call: TRBV4-1; j_call: TRBJ1-1